This TCR beta chain was recorded in a study of somatic mutations in cytotoxic T cells in rheumatoid arthritis. Findings of the study overall: The study found that the largest CD8+ clone exceeded 20% of CD8+ cells in about an eighth of the 65 patients. CD8+ T-cell clonality did not differ significantly between rheumatoid arthritis patients and age-matched healthy controls.

With regard to this clone: What it binds is not known.

With V trimmed by 2 bases and J by 6 bases, 8 bases remained unmatched. CDR1 is SGHKS and CDR2 is YYEKEE in the germline V gene (reference sequence). CDR3 length: 16 amino acids. Authors' data handling: Matches were rare between published virus-specific TCRB sequences and patient CD8+ clones exceeding 1%. TCRdb keeps only in-frame clones here, not all; method: immunoSEQ multiplex PCR. V and J calls and clone size are as listed in that table; D and trimming were resolved from the DNA. The profile shows around 11,000 clones, 70% to 85% of them singletons. Sequencing was performed on CD8+ T cells sorted from blood. V gene TRBV5-5 combines with J gene TRBJ1-6; 7 nucleotides agree with TRBD1. This clonotype was obtained from an adult with rheumatoid arthritis. As DNA, the CDR3 is TGTGCCAGCAGCTTATTGGGTACAGGGGCTAATTCACCCCTCCACTTT. Its protein product is CASSLLGTGANSPLHF.